These 2 T cell receptor beta chains share one sample of origin, sequenced in a study of Graves' ophthalmopathy and Graves' hyperthyroidism. For repertoire sequencing, the TCR beta CDR3 regions were amplified from RNA transcripts. The authors performed first-round RT-PCR with HTBI primers and then a second-round multiplex PCR. TCRdb re-called the multiplex PCR reads through MiXCR, storing one row per CDR3 protein. The table has roughly 230,000 distinct CDR3 sequences, approximately 21% seen once; the top ten hold approximately 40%. The sample taken for sequencing was peripheral blood. The receptors stem from a woman aged 45-65 years with Graves' ophthalmopathy.

This clonotype came up many times. The rearrangement links TRBV7-9 to TRBJ2-5; perhaps TRBD1 as D (7 bases). The germline V and J ends were trimmed by 3 bases and 5 bases, with 19 bases remaining between them. Germline CDR1 is SEHNR and CDR2 is FQNEAQ (reference sequence). CDR3 length: 16 amino acids. Here the CDR3 DNA reads TGTGCCAGCAGCTTGTACCTCAGGGGGGCCGGGGAGACCCAGTACTTC. Residues: CASSLYLRGAGETQYF.

This clonotype was recorded many times. The gene calls are TRBV19 and TRBJ2-2, with 11 bases lining up with TRBD1. Losses at the gene ends were 7 bases for V and 0 bases for J; bases not matched to a gene: 7. This CDR3 region has 17 residues. CDR1 and CDR2 (germline): LNHDA, SQIVND (reference sequence). The CDR3 region has the DNA TGTGCCAGTACCCTCAGGACAGGGGGCGCGAACACCGGGGAGCTGTTTTTT. Translating it yields CASTLRTGGANTGELFF.